The 14 T cell receptor beta chains below all came from one sample that was sequenced in a study of vaccination effects on CD4 cells after COVID-19. Generated by immunoSEQ multiplex PCR, the TCRdb table keeps only in-frame clones and is missing some. Of 25,000 to 35,000 clones detected, 72% appear once; the ten largest clones hold roughly a tenth. Under the ViraFEST assay, PBMC were stimulated with viral peptide pools so that antigen-specific CD4+ T cells expanded. Sequencing was performed afterwards. Investigators separated out CD4+ T cells once less than 11 days of culture had passed. Nucleocapsid antibodies were negative in the vaccine recipients, who had never had SARS-CoV-2 infection. Their recognized antigens are unknown. The material sequenced was CD4+ T cells from PBMCs cultured with SARS-CoV-2 spike peptides, taken before COVID-19 vaccination. These receptors all come from a human donor who received a COVID-19 vaccine.

This clone occurred a few times. J is TRBJ2-3 and V is TRBV27; 8 nucleotides align to TRBD1. This CDR3 has 13 residues. The J segment lost 7 bases and the V segment lost 4 bases, leaving 4 bases of the junction unmatched. CDR1 and CDR2 from the germline V gene are MNHEY and SMNVEV (reference sequence). Written as DNA, the CDR3 is TGTGCCAGCAGTTCAGGGGGCAGGAATACGCAGTATTTT. Protein: CASSSGGRNTQYF.

The genes are TRBV7-6 and TRBJ2-2; no firm D call. With 2 bases removed from V and 0 bases from J, the gap between germline ends came to 7 bases. In germline, CDR1 is SGHVS, CDR2 FNYEAQ. This CDR3 region has 15 residues. CDR3 nucleotide sequence: TGTGCCAGCAGCTTACAGCCAGCGAACACCGGGGAGCTGTTTTTT. Its protein is CASSLQPANTGELFF.

The rearrangement uses TRBV19 and TRBJ1-2, with TRBD1 matching 9 bases. This CDR3 has 13 amino acids. V dropped 7 bases and J dropped 6; count of bases not matched to a gene: 6. Germline loops: CDR1 LNHDA, CDR2 SQIVND (reference sequence). CDR3: CASNYTGGHGYTF. CDR3 nucleotides: TGTGCCAGTAACTATACAGGGGGCCATGGCTACACCTTC.

The chain couples TRBV2 to TRBJ2-3; weak D call: TRBD2 (5 bases). There are 14 residues in the CDR3. The V gene lost 6 bases and the J gene lost 6 bases, with 16 bases spanning the gap. The germline gives CDR1 SNHLY, CDR2 FYNNEI. The CDR3 reads CASSLTTSGDTQYF. As DNA, the CDR3 is TGTGCCAGCAGCCTGACCACTAGTGGTGATACGCAGTATTTT.

V and J are TRBV4-1 and TRBJ2-7, with D possibly TRBD2 on 5 matching bases. Germline CDR1 reads MGHRA; CDR2 reads YSYEKL. This CDR3 spans 15 amino acids. V was shortened by 4 bases and J by 4 bases, with 17 bases between the two germline ends. The DNA of the CDR3 is TGCGCCAGCAGCCTTGCGAGACTATTTATATACGAGCAGTACTTC. This sequence encodes CASSLARLFIYEQYF.

This chain connects TRBV5-1 to TRBJ2-2; no clear D. V was trimmed by 2 bases and J by 1 base, leaving 12 bases between them. The germline V gene encodes CDR1 SGHRS and CDR2 YFSETQ. This CDR3 contains 16 residues. CDR3 in amino acids: CASSLQPGGNTGELFF. The CDR3 DNA follows: TGCGCCAGCAGCTTACAACCCGGTGGGAACACCGGGGAGCTGTTTTTT.

J is TRBJ2-5 and V is TRBV7-9, with 10 bases lining up with TRBD2. The CDR3 contains 16 residues. Germline loops: CDR1 SEHNR, CDR2 FQNEAQ (reference sequence). With 5 bases clipped from V and 5 bases from J, the junction kept 11 bases outside the gene matches. DNA for the CDR3: TGTGCCAGCAGCATCCAACCGGGACTAGCGACGGAGACCCAGTACTTC. Its protein product is CASSIQPGLATETQYF. The full variable domain, in which reference TRBV7-9 and TRBJ2-5 provide the parts outside the CDR3, is DTGVSQNPRHKITKRGQNVTFRCDPISEHNRLYWYRQTLGQGPEFLTYFQNEAQLEKSRLLSDRFSAERPKGSFSTLEIQRTEQGDSAMYLCASSIQPGLATETQYFGPGTRLLVL.

V gene TRBV6-5 combines with J gene TRBJ1-1, with 8 bases that match TRBD1. Germline V CDR1 and CDR2: MNHEY, SVGAGI. After removal of 5 bases from V and 0 bases from J, the junction contained 5 bases not matched to a gene. The CDR3 spans 15 residues. In nucleotides, the CDR3 is TGTGCCAGCAGTCCAAAGGACAGGGTGAACACTGAAGCTTTCTTT. Translated, it gives CASSPKDRVNTEAFF.

The rearrangement links TRBV10-2 to TRBJ2-3; TRBD2 is a possible D gene (6 bases). The CDR3 covers 13 residues. V was clipped by 11 bases and J by 8 bases, with 20 bases between them. CDR1 WSHSY and CDR2 SAAADI come from the germline V gene. CDR3 amino acids: CAGGTAGPGTQYF. The CDR3 nucleotides read TGCGCCGGCGGGACCGCTGGTCCCGGTACGCAGTATTTT.

Only a few counts were recorded for this clone. This sequence joins TRBV6-5 and TRBJ1-2, with D tentatively TRBD1 (6 bases). CDR1 and CDR2 (germline): MNHEY, SVGAGI. V gave up 0 bases and J gave up 7 bases, with 12 bases separating them. The CDR3 consists of 14 residues. The CDR3 DNA sequence: TGTGCCAGCAGTTACTCAGCGTCAGGGGTTGGCTACACCTTC. Translating gives CASSYSASGVGYTF.

The V call is TRBV6-6, the J call TRBJ2-5; 11 bases line up with TRBD2. From germline, CDR1 is MNHNY and CDR2 SVGAGI (reference sequence). This CDR3 has 14 residues. The junction had 13 bases not matched to a gene; V was cut back by 6 bases and J by 13 bases. The CDR3 here is CASSGGTSGPRPYF. The CDR3, as DNA: TGTGCCAGCAGCGGCGGGACTAGCGGCCCTCGACCGTACTTC.

The rearrangement uses TRBV6-1 and TRBJ1-5; 9 nucleotides align to TRBD1. The CDR3 is made up of 16 amino acids. Germline V gene sequence: CDR1 MNHNS, CDR2 SASEGT. V dropped 3 bases and J dropped 1; count of bases not matched to a gene: 4. The CDR3 region has the DNA TGTGCCAGCAGTGATGAACAGGGGGCGAGCAATCAGCCCCAGCATTTT. Its translation: CASSDEQGASNQPQHF.

This clone was counted a few times. This chain joins TRBV18 and TRBJ2-7; D may be TRBD1 (6 bases). This CDR3 has 15 residues. Per germline, CDR1 KGHSH and CDR2 LQKENI. Trimming left V 3 bases short and J 2 bases short, with 14 bases between. In DNA form, the CDR3 reads TGTGCCAGCTCACCCGACAGGAGCCCTGCCTACGAGCAGTACTTC. This gives the protein CASSPDRSPAYEQYF.

The chain is built from TRBV18 and TRBJ2-5; D gene uncertain. V shed 1 base and J shed 1 base, with 4 bases lying between them. Germline V lookup: CDR1 KGHSH, CDR2 LQKENI. There are 13 residues in the CDR3. The CDR3 here is CASSPRSQETQYF. In DNA form, the CDR3 reads TGTGCCAGCTCACCACGCAGCCAAGAGACCCAGTACTTC.